These T cell receptor beta chains were read from a single sample in a study of shared clonotypes between healthy human individuals. TCRdb's table, derived via immunoSEQ multiplex PCR, lists solely in-frame clones and lacks some. This sample yields 400,000 to 500,000 clones, of which roughly 85% are seen a single time; about 12% belongs to the top ten. The sample taken for sequencing was PBMCs. These receptors were collected from a woman aged 40-49 years in good health. Some clones in this sample may be carry-over from other donors' samples. CDR3s include the opening cysteine and the closing phenylalanine or tryptophan. Fields, in order: CDR3 protein, CDR3 DNA, CDR3 length, J gene, clone size, D gene, V gene. A D gene is named only where the DNA matches it firmly. A clone size is listed for some rows: how often the clone was seen (once, few, many), or a class if it is expanded.

CASSLDRGAGNTIYF	TGCGCCAGCAGCTTGGACAGGGGGGCCGGAAACACCATATATTTT	15	TRBJ1-3	.	TRBD1	TRBV5-1
CASSFGQVTNTGELFF	TGTGCCAGCAGTTTCGGACAGGTCACGAACACCGGGGAGCTGTTTTTT	16	TRBJ2-2	.	TRBD1	TRBV27
CASSKRLAREDTQYF	TGTGCCAGTAGTAAAAGACTAGCGAGAGAAGATACGCAGTATTTT	15	TRBJ2-3	.	TRBD2	TRBV19
CASSQFRVETQYF	TGTGCCAGCAGCCAATTCAGGGTAGAGACCCAGTACTTC	13	TRBJ2-5	.	.	TRBV4-2
CASSYSTVSYEQYF	TGTGCCAGCAGCTACTCGACGGTTTCCTACGAGCAGTACTTC	14	TRBJ2-7	.	.	TRBV11-2
CASSRTSGQSGYEQYF	TGTGCCAGCAGTCGGACTAGCGGGCAGTCGGGCTACGAGCAGTACTTC	16	TRBJ2-7	.	TRBD2	TRBV7-8
CASTPGTGVETQYF	TGCGCCAGCACCCCAGGGACGGGAGTAGAGACCCAGTACTTC	14	TRBJ2-5	few	.	TRBV5-1
CASRTDRGGTYEQYF	TGTGCCAGCAGAACCGACAGGGGAGGGACCTACGAGCAGTACTTC	15	TRBJ2-7	many	.	TRBV6-1
CASSPRAISTDTQYF	TGTGCCAGCTCACCACGTGCGATTAGCACAGATACGCAGTATTTT	15	TRBJ2-3	.	.	TRBV18
CASSVRSDPETQYF	TGTGCCAGCAGCGTTAGATCCGATCCAGAGACCCAGTACTTC	14	TRBJ2-5	.	.	TRBV9
CASARGHTGELFF	TGTGCCAGTGCCAGGGGTCACACCGGGGAGCTGTTTTTT	13	TRBJ2-2	.	.	TRBV19
CASSRGTSGPQSQETQYF	TGTGCCAGCAGCAGGGGGACTAGCGGGCCCCAAAGTCAAGAGACCCAGTACTTC	18	TRBJ2-5	many	TRBD2	TRBV5-4
CASSLRAVGNEQFF	TGTGCCAGCAGCCTGCGGGCCGTGGGTAATGAGCAGTTCTTC	14	TRBJ2-1	.	.	TRBV5-4
CACGGGTVYEQYF	TGTGCCTGTGGCGGCGGGACGGTGTACGAGCAGTACTTC	13	TRBJ2-7	.	.	TRBV30
CASSQVVALGYGYTF	TGCGCCAGCAGCCAAGTCGTTGCACTGGGATATGGCTACACCTTC	15	TRBJ1-2	.	.	TRBV4-1
CASSESGSADTGELFF	TGCGCCAGCAGTGAGTCAGGGTCCGCTGACACCGGGGAGCTGTTTTTT	16	TRBJ2-2	.	.	TRBV10-1
CASSLLGQGVTEAFF	TGTGCCAGCAGTTTATTGGGACAGGGGGTGACTGAAGCTTTCTTT	15	TRBJ1-1	few	TRBD1	TRBV28
CASSPGLAGVYEQYF	TGTGCCAGCAGCCCAGGACTAGCGGGAGTTTACGAGCAGTACTTC	15	TRBJ2-7	.	TRBD2	TRBV11-3
CASSLQGGEQFF	TGCGCCAGCAGCTTGCAGGGCGGCGAGCAGTTCTTC	12	TRBJ2-1	once	.	TRBV5-1
CASSSPVFGSGTDTQYF	TGTGCCAGCAGCTCCCCTGTTTTCGGGAGCGGCACAGATACGCAGTATTTT	17	TRBJ2-3	few	.	TRBV7-9
CASSGLDGETQYF	TGTGCCAGCAGCGGATTAGATGGGGAGACCCAGTACTTC	13	TRBJ2-5	.	.	TRBV9
CASSVGGSGTEAFF	TGTGCCAGCAGCGTAGGTGGTAGCGGGACTGAAGCTTTCTTT	14	TRBJ1-1	.	.	TRBV9